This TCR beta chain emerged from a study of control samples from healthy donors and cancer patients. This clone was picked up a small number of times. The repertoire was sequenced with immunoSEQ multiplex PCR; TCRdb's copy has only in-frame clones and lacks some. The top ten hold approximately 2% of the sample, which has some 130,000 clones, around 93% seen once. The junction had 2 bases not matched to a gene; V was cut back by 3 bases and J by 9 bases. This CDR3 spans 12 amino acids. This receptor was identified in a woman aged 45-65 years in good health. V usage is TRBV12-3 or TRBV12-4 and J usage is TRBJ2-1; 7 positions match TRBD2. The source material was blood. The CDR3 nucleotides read TGTGCCAGCAGTTTGGGGGGGATTGAGCAGTTCTTC. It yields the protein CASSLGGIEQFF.